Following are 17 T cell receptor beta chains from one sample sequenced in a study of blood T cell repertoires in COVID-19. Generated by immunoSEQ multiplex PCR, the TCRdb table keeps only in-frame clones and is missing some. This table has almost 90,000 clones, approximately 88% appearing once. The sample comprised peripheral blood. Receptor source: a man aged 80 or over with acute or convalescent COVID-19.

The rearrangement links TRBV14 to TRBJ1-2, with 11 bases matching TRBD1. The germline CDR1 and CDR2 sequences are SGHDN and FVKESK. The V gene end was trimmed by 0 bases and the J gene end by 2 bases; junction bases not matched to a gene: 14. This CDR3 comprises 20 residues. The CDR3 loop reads CASSQDRGTGGALSNYGYTF. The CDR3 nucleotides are TGTGCCAGCAGCCAAGATCGCGGGACAGGGGGTGCACTATCAAACTATGGCTACACCTTC.

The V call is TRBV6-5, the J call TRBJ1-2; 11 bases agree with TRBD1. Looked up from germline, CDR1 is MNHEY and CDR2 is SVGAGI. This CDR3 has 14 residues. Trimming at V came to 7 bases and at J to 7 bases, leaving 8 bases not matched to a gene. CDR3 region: CASKFGQGARGYTF. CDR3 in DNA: TGTGCCAGCAAGTTCGGACAGGGGGCCCGTGGCTACACCTTC.

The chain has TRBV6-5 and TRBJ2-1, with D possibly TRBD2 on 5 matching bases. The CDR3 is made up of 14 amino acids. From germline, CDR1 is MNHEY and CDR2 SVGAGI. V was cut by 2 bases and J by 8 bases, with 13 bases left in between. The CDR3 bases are TGTGCCAGCAGTTACGGGGTGGGAGTATATGAGCAGTTCTTC. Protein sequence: CASSYGVGVYEQFF.

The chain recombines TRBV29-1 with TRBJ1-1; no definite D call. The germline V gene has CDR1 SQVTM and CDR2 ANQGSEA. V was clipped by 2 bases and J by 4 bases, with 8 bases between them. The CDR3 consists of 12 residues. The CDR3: CSVERGGTEAFF. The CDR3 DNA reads TGCAGCGTTGAACGGGGTGGCACTGAAGCTTTCTTT.

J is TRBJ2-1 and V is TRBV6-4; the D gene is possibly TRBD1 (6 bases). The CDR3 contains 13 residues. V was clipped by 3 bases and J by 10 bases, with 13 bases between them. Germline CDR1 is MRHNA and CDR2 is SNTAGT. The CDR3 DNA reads TGTGCCAGCAGTGATGGAGACAGGCCGGAGCAGTTCTTC. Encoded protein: CASSDGDRPEQFF.

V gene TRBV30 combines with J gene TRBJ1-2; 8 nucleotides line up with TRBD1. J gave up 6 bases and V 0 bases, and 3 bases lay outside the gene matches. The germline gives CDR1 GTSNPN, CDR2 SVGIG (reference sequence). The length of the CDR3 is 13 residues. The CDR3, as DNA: TGTGCCTGGAGTGTACAGGGGGGAGATGGCTACACCTTC. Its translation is CAWSVQGGDGYTF.

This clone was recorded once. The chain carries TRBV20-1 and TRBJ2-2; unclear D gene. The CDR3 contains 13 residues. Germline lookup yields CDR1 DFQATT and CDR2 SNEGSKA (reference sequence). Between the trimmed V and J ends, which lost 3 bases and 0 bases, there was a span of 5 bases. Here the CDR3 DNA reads TGCAGTGCTAGTACACCGAACACCGGGGAGCTGTTTTTT. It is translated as CSASTPNTGELFF.

The CDR3 is CASSLQGEAFF. The CDR3 DNA reads as TGCGCCAGCAGCTTACAGGGTGAAGCTTTCTTT. The chain carries TRBV5-1 and TRBJ1-1, with D possibly TRBD1 on 6 matching bases. The CDR3 covers 11 residues. V was cut by 2 bases and J by 7 bases, with 6 bases left in between. The germline gives CDR1 SGHRS, CDR2 YFSETQ.

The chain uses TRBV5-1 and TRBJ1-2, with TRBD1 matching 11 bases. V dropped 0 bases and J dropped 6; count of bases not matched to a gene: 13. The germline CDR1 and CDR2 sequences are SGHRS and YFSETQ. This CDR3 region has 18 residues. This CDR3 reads CASSLGGTPGQGEDGYTF. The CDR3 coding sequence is TGCGCCAGCAGCTTGGGAGGCACCCCGGGACAGGGGGAGGATGGCTACACCTTC.

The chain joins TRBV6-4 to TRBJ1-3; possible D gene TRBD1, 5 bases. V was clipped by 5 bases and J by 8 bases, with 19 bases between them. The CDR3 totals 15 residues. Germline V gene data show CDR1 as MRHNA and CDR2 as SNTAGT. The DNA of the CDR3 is TGTGCCAGCAGTCCGTGGGGGGGGGAAGAGGACACCATATATTTT. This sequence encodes CASSPWGGEEDTIYF.

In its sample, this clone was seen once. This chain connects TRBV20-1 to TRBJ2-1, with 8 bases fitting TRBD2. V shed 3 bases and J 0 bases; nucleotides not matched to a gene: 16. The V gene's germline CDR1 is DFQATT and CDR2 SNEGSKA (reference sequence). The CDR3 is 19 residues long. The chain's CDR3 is CSASSGGGMPGSSYNEQFF. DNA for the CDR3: TGCAGTGCTAGTTCGGGCGGGGGGATGCCCGGGAGCTCCTACAATGAGCAGTTCTTC.

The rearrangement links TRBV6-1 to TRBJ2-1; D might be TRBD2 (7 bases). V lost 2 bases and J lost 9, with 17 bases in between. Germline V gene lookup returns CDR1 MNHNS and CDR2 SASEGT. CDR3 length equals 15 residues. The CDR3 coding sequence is TGTGCCAGCAGTGAAAGGAGGATAGGGGGGGGTGAGCAGTTCTTC. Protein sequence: CASSERRIGGGEQFF.

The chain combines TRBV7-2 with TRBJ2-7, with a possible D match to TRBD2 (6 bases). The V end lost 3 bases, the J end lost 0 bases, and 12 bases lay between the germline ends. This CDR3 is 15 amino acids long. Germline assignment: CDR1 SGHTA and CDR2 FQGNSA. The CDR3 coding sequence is TGTGCCAGCAGCTTGGAGGGGCGGAGCTCCTACGAGCAGTACTTC. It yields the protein CASSLEGRSSYEQYF. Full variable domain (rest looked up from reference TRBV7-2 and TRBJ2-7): GAGVSQSPSNKVTEKGKDVELRCDPISGHTALYWYRQSLGQGLEFLIYFQGNSAPDKSGLPSDRFSAERTGGSVSTLTIQRTQQEDSAVYLCASSLEGRSSYEQYFGPGTRLTVT.

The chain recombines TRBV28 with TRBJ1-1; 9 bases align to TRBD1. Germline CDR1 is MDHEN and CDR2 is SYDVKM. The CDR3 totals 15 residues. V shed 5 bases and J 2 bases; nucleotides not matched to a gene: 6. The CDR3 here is CASSQQGALNTEAFF. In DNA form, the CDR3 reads TGTGCCAGCAGTCAACAGGGGGCCCTAAACACTGAAGCTTTCTTT.

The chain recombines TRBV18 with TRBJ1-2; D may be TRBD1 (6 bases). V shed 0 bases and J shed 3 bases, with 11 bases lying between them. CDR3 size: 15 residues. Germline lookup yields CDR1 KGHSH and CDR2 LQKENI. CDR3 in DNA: TGTGCCAGCTCACCACCCAGTCGGACAGACTATGGCTACACCTTC. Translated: CASSPPSRTDYGYTF.

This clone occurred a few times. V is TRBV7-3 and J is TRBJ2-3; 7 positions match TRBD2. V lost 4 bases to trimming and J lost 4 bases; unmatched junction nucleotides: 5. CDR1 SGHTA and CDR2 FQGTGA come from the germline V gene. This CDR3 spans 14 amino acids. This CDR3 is CASSSGLVSDTQYF. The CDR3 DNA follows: TGTGCCAGCAGCTCCGGACTAGTATCAGATACGCAGTATTTT.

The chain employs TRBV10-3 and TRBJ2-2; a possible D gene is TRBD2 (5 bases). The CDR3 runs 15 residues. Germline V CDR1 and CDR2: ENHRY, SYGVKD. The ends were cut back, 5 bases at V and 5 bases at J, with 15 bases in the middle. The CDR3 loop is CAISSPGVQTGELFF. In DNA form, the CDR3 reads TGTGCCATCAGTTCTCCCGGGGTGCAGACCGGGGAGCTGTTTTTT.